This T cell receptor beta chain was recovered during a study of OX40 agonist ivuxolimab in advanced cancers. The method was immunoSEQ multiplex PCR; TCRdb's version includes in-frame clones alone and lacks a portion of them. The sample lists around 69,000 clones, 80% to 90% seen once, with approximately 4% in the top ten. CDR3 length: 14 residues. The germline CDR1 and CDR2 sequences are SGHTA and FQGNSA. V gave up 3 bases and J gave up 10 bases, with 13 bases separating them. The source of this sequence is an adult with an advanced solid tumor such as melanoma, head and neck, liver or kidney cancer. This chain joins TRBV7-2 and TRBJ1-6; D ambiguous. The sequencing here drew on CD4+ or CD8+ T cells sorted from blood, taken in a trial of the OX40 agonist ivuxolimab. CDR3 nucleotides: TGTGCCAGCAGCTTTCAGGCAGGCCCCTCACCCCTCCACTTT. This codes for CASSFQAGPSPLHF.